This is a list of T cell receptor beta chains from one sample in a study of cytomegalovirus exposure and HLA in healthy donors. Data came from immunoSEQ multiplex PCR; TCRdb stores just in-frame clones and leaves some out. Of about 120,000 clones in the sample, roughly 86% were seen once. Sequencing input: PBMCs. These TCRs come from a man aged 18 to 30 in good health and CMV-seronegative. The CDR3 runs from the conserved cysteine through the conserved F or W. D genes are given only for firm matches. A row's size may be missing; if present it is once, few, many or a size class.

TRBV10-3,TRBJ2-7,NA,few,CAISEGTWSSYEQYF,TGTGCCATCAGTGAGGGGACATGGAGCTCCTACGAGCAGTACTTC
TRBV6-1,TRBJ1-1,NA,NA,CASSVLGGTEAFF,TGTGCCAGCAGTGTATTAGGGGGCACTGAAGCTTTCTTT
TRBV27,TRBJ2-7,NA,NA,CASSWHREAAYEQYF,TGTGCCAGCAGTTGGCACAGGGAAGCGGCCTACGAGCAGTACTTC
TRBV9,TRBJ1-1,NA,NA,CASSVAAGGGTEAFF,TGTGCCAGCAGCGTAGCTGCCGGTGGAGGGACTGAAGCTTTCTTT
TRBV27,TRBJ1-2,NA,few,CASGLGGGLDGYTF,TGTGCCAGCGGCCTGGGCGGGGGTTTGGATGGCTACACCTTC
TRBV6-6,TRBJ1-1,NA,NA,CASSLGRMNTEAFF,TGTGCCAGCAGTTTGGGCAGGATGAACACTGAAGCTTTCTTT
TRBV4-1,TRBJ1-1,TRBD1,NA,CASSRQGVDTEAFF,TGCGCCAGCAGCCGACAGGGGGTCGACACTGAAGCTTTCTTT
TRBV12-5,TRBJ1-1,NA,NA,CASGSENTEAFF,TGTGCTAGTGGTTCAGAGAACACTGAAGCTTTCTTT
TRBV23-1,TRBJ2-7,NA,NA,CASSRGQRYEQYF,TGCGCCAGCAGTCGGGGACAACGATACGAGCAGTACTTC
TRBV5-1,TRBJ2-1,TRBD2,NA,CASSPGLAGVYEQFF,TGCGCCAGCAGCCCGGGACTAGCGGGAGTCTATGAGCAGTTCTTC
TRBV7-2,TRBJ1-4,NA,NA,CASGQQLTNEKLFF,TGTGCCAGCGGCCAACAGCTGACTAATGAAAAACTGTTTTTT
TRBV9,TRBJ1-1,TRBD1,NA,CASSARTGSTEAFF,TGTGCCAGCAGCGCCCGGACAGGGAGCACTGAAGCTTTCTTT
TRBV19,TRBJ2-5,TRBD2,NA,CASSRTRLETQYF,TGTGCCAGTAGTAGGACTAGGTTAGAGACCCAGTACTTC
TRBV10-3,TRBJ1-2,TRBD1,NA,CAISESASGGGYTF,TGTGCCATCAGTGAGTCGGCGTCAGGGGGAGGCTACACCTTC
TRBV5-1,TRBJ2-1,TRBD2,once,CASTTSGSYNEQFF,TGCGCCAGCACCACTAGCGGCTCCTACAATGAGCAGTTCTTC
TRBV4-1,TRBJ2-7,TRBD2,NA,CASSPGLAGPLGQYF,TGCGCCAGCAGCCCGGGACTAGCGGGCCCTCTCGGGCAGTACTTC
TRBV5-6,TRBJ1-5,TRBD1,NA,CASSLGPTGEQPQHF,TGTGCCAGCAGCCTGGGGCCGACAGGGGAACAGCCCCAGCATTTT
TRBV5-1,TRBJ1-2,NA,NA,CASSLAEREISYGYTF,TGCGCCAGCAGCTTGGCCGAGAGGGAAATTAGCTATGGCTACACCTTC
TRBV18,TRBJ2-7,TRBD2,NA,CASSPGTSGRLDEQYF,TGTGCCAGCTCACCCGGGACTAGCGGGAGACTGGACGAGCAGTACTTC
TRBV30,TRBJ1-5,TRBD1,once,CAWRTGGRGNQPQHF,TGTGCCTGGAGGACAGGGGGTAGGGGCAATCAGCCCCAGCATTTT
TRBV5-1,TRBJ2-5,TRBD2,NA,CASSLVVSGGAETQYF,TGCGCCAGCAGCTTGGTAGTTAGCGGGGGAGCAGAGACCCAGTACTTC
TRBV30,TRBJ1-5,NA,NA,CAWNRDGNQPQHF,TGTGCCTGGAACAGGGACGGCAATCAGCCCCAGCATTTT
TRBV5-4,TRBJ2-5,NA,NA,CASSSRQAQETQYF,TGTGCCAGCAGCTCAAGACAGGCCCAAGAGACCCAGTACTTC
TRBV9,TRBJ1-2,TRBD1,once,CASSGTGGSYGYTF,TGTGCCAGCAGCGGGACAGGGGGCTCCTATGGCTACACCTTC
TRBV6-1,TRBJ1-6,NA,few,CASHPTEFYNSPLHF,TGTGCCAGCCACCCGACAGAATTCTATAATTCACCCCTCCACTTT
TRBV7-7,TRBJ2-5,TRBD1,NA,CASSFQGAGETQYF,TGTGCTAGCAGCTTTCAGGGGGCCGGAGAGACCCAGTACTTC
TRBV5-1,TRBJ2-1,TRBD2,NA,CASSSSGSHNEQFF,TGCGCCAGCAGCTCAAGCGGGAGCCACAATGAGCAGTTCTTC
TRBV25-1,TRBJ2-2,NA,NA,CASSNQDRDTGELFF,TGTGCCAGCAGTAATCAGGACAGAGACACCGGGGAGCTGTTTTTT
TRBV19,TRBJ2-2,TRBD1,NA,CASSMDREVPGELFF,TGTGCCAGTAGTATGGACAGGGAGGTCCCCGGGGAGCTGTTTTTT
TRBV2,TRBJ1-2,NA,NA,CAAGGGNGYTF,TGTGCCGCTGGGGGGGGTAATGGCTACACCTTC
TRBV11-1,TRBJ2-5,NA,once,CASSEGGTGQETQYF,TGTGCCAGCAGCGAGGGGGGGACAGGACAAGAGACCCAGTACTTC
TRBV30,TRBJ1-1,TRBD1,NA,CASIRGVVTEAFF,TGTGCCTCCATCAGGGGGGTTGTTACTGAAGCTTTCTTT
TRBV7-2,TRBJ1-2,TRBD1,NA,CASSRETGNYGYTF,TGTGCCAGCAGCAGAGAGACAGGGAACTATGGCTACACCTTC
TRBV5-6,TRBJ1-1,TRBD1,NA,CASSLRTGLATEAFF,TGTGCCAGCAGCTTGCGGACAGGGTTAGCCACTGAAGCTTTCTTT
TRBV6-1,TRBJ1-4,NA,NA,CASREGFLNEKLFF,TGTGCCAGCAGAGAGGGCTTTCTTAATGAAAAACTGTTTTTT
TRBV5-1,TRBJ1-1,NA,NA,CASSLGRGRTEAFF,TGCGCCAGCAGCTTAGGGAGGGGACGCACTGAAGCTTTCTTT
TRBV11-2,TRBJ1-2,TRBD1,NA,CASSLGGTGYGYTF,TGTGCCAGCAGCTTAGGGGGGACAGGCTATGGCTACACCTTC
TRBV10-2,TRBJ1-5,NA,NA,CASSAHNQPQHF,TGCGCCAGCAGTGCCCACAATCAGCCCCAGCATTTT
TRBV2,TRBJ2-5,TRBD2,NA,CASSEVRGGGAKTQYF,TGTGCCAGCAGTGAGGTTCGGGGCGGGGGGGCGAAGACCCAGTACTTC
TRBV15,TRBJ2-4,TRBD2,NA,CATSRDLGGRQYF,TGTGCCACCAGCAGAGATCTGGGCGGGAGGCAGTACTTC